The 24 T cell receptor beta chains below come from one sample, sequenced in a study of PD-1 blockade in mismatch repair-deficient tumors. This table comes from immunoSEQ multiplex PCR, and its TCRdb copy is limited to in-frame clones, with some not included. The sample contains 25,000 to 30,000 clones, 84% of which appear only once. The source material was PBMCs, sampled before pembrolizumab treatment. These TCRs come from an adult with mismatch repair-deficient cancer.

The rearrangement links TRBV7-9 to TRBJ1-1; D gene unclear. From germline, CDR1 is SEHNR and CDR2 FQNEAQ (reference sequence). Trimming pared 1 base from V and 5 bases from J, leaving 14 bases between. This CDR3 contains 15 residues. In nucleotides, the CDR3 is TGTGCCAGCAGCTTAGGTGATTTTGGGAGGACTGAAGCTTTCTTT. Translating it yields CASSLGDFGRTEAFF. Combining the CDR3 with reference TRBV7-9 and TRBJ1-1 gives the whole variable domain DTGVSQNPRHKITKRGQNVTFRCDPISEHNRLYWYRQTLGQGPEFLTYFQNEAQLEKSRLLSDRFSAERPKGSFSTLEIQRTEQGDSAMYLCASSLGDFGRTEAFFGQGTRLTVV.

This clone was seen a single time. The chain employs TRBV19 and TRBJ2-5; 8 bases are shared with TRBD1. The V segment lost 3 bases and the J segment 4 bases; nucleotides outside the gene matches: 7. The germline V gene has CDR1 LNHDA and CDR2 SQIVND (reference sequence). The CDR3 has 15 residues. The DNA of the CDR3 is TGTGCCAGTAGTATGGCACTGGACAGGGCAGAGACCCAGTACTTC. This gives the protein CASSMALDRAETQYF.

The V and J genes are TRBV5-1 and TRBJ2-5; tentative D call: TRBD2 (7 bases). The CDR3 consists of 15 residues. Trimming stripped 2 bases from V and 2 bases from J, with 13 bases between. CDR1 and CDR2 (germline): SGHRS, YFSETQ. The CDR3 nucleotides read TGCGCCAGCAGCTTACAGGGAGGGGTACAAGAGACCCAGTACTTC. Its translation is CASSLQGGVQETQYF.

The chain combines TRBV5-1 with TRBJ2-7, with D perhaps matching TRBD1 (6 bases). Germline V gives CDR1 SGHRS, CDR2 YFSETQ. The CDR3 length is 15 residues. V lost 2 bases and J lost 3, with 15 bases in between. The CDR3 nucleotides read TGCGCCAGCAGCTTACAGGGATCGAGCTACTACGAGCAGTACTTC. Residues: CASSLQGSSYYEQYF.

This clone was found once. This chain uses TRBV6-5 with TRBJ1-2; no definite D call. The CDR3 covers 14 residues. V lost 7 bases and J 0 bases, leaving 12 bases between the germline ends. Germline loops: CDR1 MNHEY, CDR2 SVGAGI. Here the CDR3 reads CASTVGGANYGYTF. CDR3 bases: TGTGCCAGCACGGTGGGAGGTGCTAACTATGGCTACACCTTC.

The J gene is TRBJ1-1, the V gene TRBV19; maybe TRBD1 (6 bases). The CDR3 contains 13 residues. Between the trimmed V and J ends, which lost 9 bases and 0 bases, there was a span of 11 bases. CDR1 is LNHDA and CDR2 is SQIVND in the germline V gene (reference sequence). CDR3 in DNA: TGTGCCAGCGATGACAGGATGAACACTGAAGCTTTCTTT. Translated: CASDDRMNTEAFF.

This sequence joins TRBV25-1 and TRBJ2-1; the D gene is possibly TRBD1 (6 bases). The CDR3 sequence is 14 residues long. The V gene's germline CDR1 is MGHDK and CDR2 SYGVNS. The V gene lost 5 bases and the J gene lost 6 bases, with 14 bases spanning the gap. In nucleotides, the CDR3 is TGTGCCAGCAGTTTTCAGGGGTGGGCCAATGAGCAGTTCTTC. Its protein product is CASSFQGWANEQFF.

The gene calls are TRBV27 and TRBJ2-7, with 7 bases fitting TRBD2. This CDR3 is built from 16 residues. J was trimmed by 2 bases and V by 4 bases; bases with no gene match: 11. CDR1 and CDR2 from the germline V gene are MNHEY and SMNVEV (reference sequence). The CDR3 spells CASSSPTSAKTYEQYF. CDR3 in DNA: TGTGCCAGCAGTTCTCCCACTAGCGCGAAAACCTACGAGCAGTACTTC.

This clone was seen just once. V gene TRBV7-9 combines with J gene TRBJ2-3, with D possibly being TRBD2 (6 bases). The CDR3 extends over 17 amino acids. V was clipped by 2 bases and J by 3 bases, with 18 bases between them. Germline CDR1 and CDR2: SEHNR and FQNEAQ (reference sequence). CDR3 sequence reads: CASSLSPRGSKTDTQYF. Here the CDR3 DNA reads TGTGCCAGCAGCTTAAGTCCCCGGGGGAGTAAGACAGATACGCAGTATTTT.

The chain is built from TRBV7-2 and TRBJ1-2, with a possible D match to TRBD1 (6 bases). Trimming shortened V by 5 bases and J by 4 bases, and 14 bases separated the two germline ends. The germline CDR1 and CDR2 sequences are SGHTA and FQGNSA. The CDR3 is made up of 14 amino acids. The CDR3 DNA reads TGTGCCAGCAGCAGGACAGTCGGTAGCTATGGCTACACCTTC. Encoded protein: CASSRTVGSYGYTF. Combining the CDR3 with reference TRBV7-2 and TRBJ1-2 gives the whole variable domain GAGVSQSPSNKVTEKGKDVELRCDPISGHTALYWYRQSLGQGLEFLIYFQGNSAPDKSGLPSDRFSAERTGGSVSTLTIQRTQQEDSAVYLCASSRTVGSYGYTFGSGTRLTVV.

The genes are TRBV30 and TRBJ2-3; TRBD2 agrees at 10 bases. V lost 2 bases and J lost 4; bases outside the gene matches: 6. The CDR3 runs 15 residues. CDR1 and CDR2 from the germline V gene are GTSNPN and SVGIG (reference sequence). The CDR3 DNA reads as TGTGCCTGGAGTATTCTAGCGGGAGCCCCAGATACGCAGTATTTT. Its protein product is CAWSILAGAPDTQYF.

The chain is built from TRBV6-1 and TRBJ1-5, with 7 nucleotides matching TRBD1. Trimming at V came to 5 bases and at J to 4 bases, leaving 8 bases not matched to a gene. This CDR3 is 15 amino acids long. Germline CDR1 is MNHNS and CDR2 is SASEGT. Here the CDR3 reads CASSPRDSTNQPQHF. CDR3 DNA sequence: TGTGCCAGCAGTCCTAGGGACAGCACAAATCAGCCCCAGCATTTT.

This clone occurred a few times. This sequence joins TRBV7-9 and TRBJ1-1; D possibly corresponds to TRBD1 (5 bases). Trimming took 1 base from V and 5 from J, leaving 17 bases between them. The CDR3 consists of 16 residues. Germline V CDR1 and CDR2: SEHNR, FQNEAQ (reference sequence). CDR3: CASSLGSAGSETEAFF. CDR3 sequence (DNA): TGTGCCAGCAGCTTAGGTTCTGCAGGGTCTGAAACTGAAGCTTTCTTT.

This chain joins TRBV10-3 and TRBJ2-5; TRBD2 might be the D (7 bases). Trimming left V 3 bases short and J 1 base short, with 18 bases between. CDR1 ENHRY and CDR2 SYGVKD come from the germline V gene. There are 17 residues in the CDR3. CDR3 nucleotides: TGTGCCATCAGTGACCCTAGCAGGGGAGGGGGCCAAGAGACCCAGTACTTC. This gives the protein CAISDPSRGGGQETQYF.

The V and J genes are TRBV18 and TRBJ1-2, with D possibly TRBD1 on 6 matching bases. CDR3 length: 18 amino acids. Trimming left V 1 base short and J 2 bases short, with 20 bases between. CDR1 is KGHSH and CDR2 is LQKENI in the germline V gene. The CDR3 DNA is TGTGCCAGCTCACCACTAAACCCGGACAGACCGATCAACTATGGCTACACCTTC. It translates to CASSPLNPDRPINYGYTF.

The rearrangement joins TRBV27 to TRBJ1-5, with 8 bases identical to TRBD1. The CDR3 consists of 16 residues. Unmatched junction bases numbered 11, after V lost 5 bases and J lost 5 bases. Germline values: CDR1 MNHEY, CDR2 SMNVEV (reference sequence). CDR3 in amino acids: CASSEFQGARDQPQHF. The CDR3 DNA sequence: TGTGCCAGCAGTGAGTTCCAGGGGGCGAGGGATCAGCCCCAGCATTTT.

CDR3 amino acids: CASSPLRVKYF. Here the CDR3 DNA reads TGTGCCAGCAGCCCGTTACGGGTTAAGTACTTC. The genes are TRBV14 and TRBJ2-5; D gene unclear. The CDR3 runs to 11 residues. The germline gives CDR1 SGHDN, CDR2 FVKESK. The ends were cut back, 4 bases at V and 12 bases at J, with 12 bases in the middle. Complete variable domain (other parts from reference TRBV14 and TRBJ2-5): EAGVTQFPSHSVIEKGQTVTLRCDPISGHDNLYWYRRVMGKEIKFLLHFVKESKQDESGMPNNRFLAERTGGTYSTLKVQPAELEDSGVYFCASSPLRVKYFGPGTRLLVL.

This chain joins TRBV11-2 and TRBJ1-4; TRBD1 agrees at 9 bases. Per germline, CDR1 SGHAT and CDR2 FQNNGV. CDR3 length: 15 residues. After removal of 1 base from V and 8 bases from J, the junction contained 5 bases not matched to a gene. This chain's CDR3 is CASSLGGTGSEKLFF. The CDR3 region has the DNA TGTGCCAGCAGCTTAGGAGGGACAGGGTCGGAAAAACTGTTTTTT. Filled out from reference TRBV11-2 and TRBJ1-4, the complete variable domain reads EAGVAQSPRYKIIEKRQSVAFWCNPISGHATLYWYQQILGQGPKLLIQFQNNGVVDDSQLPKDRFSAERLKGVDSTLKIQPAKLEDSAVYLCASSLGGTGSEKLFFGSGTQLSVL.

The table lists this clone with a few counts. V usage is TRBV7-8 and J usage is TRBJ2-7; D is ambiguous. In germline, CDR1 is SGHVS, CDR2 FQNEAQ. V was clipped by 5 bases and J by 2 bases, with 10 bases between them. This CDR3 spans 13 amino acids. The CDR3 region has the DNA TGTGCCAGCAGCCACGTCGGAGCCTACGAGCAGTACTTC. This encodes CASSHVGAYEQYF.

This chain uses TRBV27 with TRBJ2-1, with D perhaps matching TRBD2 (6 bases). The CDR3 extends over 14 amino acids. Germline V CDR1 and CDR2: MNHEY, SMNVEV (reference sequence). Trimming removed 3 bases at V and 0 bases at J, with 6 bases between. This CDR3 reads CASSFGGSYNEQFF. The DNA for the CDR3 is TGTGCCAGCAGTTTCGGGGGCTCCTACAATGAGCAGTTCTTC.

This clone has only a few counts. The V call is TRBV18, the J call TRBJ2-7, with 8 bases identical to TRBD2. The J segment lost 7 bases and the V segment lost 3 bases, leaving 8 bases of the junction unmatched. This CDR3 contains 14 residues. CDR1 and CDR2 from the germline V gene are KGHSH and LQKENI. CDR3 sequence reads: CASSPQAGAGEQYF. CDR3 DNA: TGTGCCAGCTCACCTCAAGCGGGAGCGGGGGAGCAGTACTTC.

The chain employs TRBV27 and TRBJ2-1, with D unresolved. The CDR3 spans 16 residues. Trimming removed 5 bases from V and 2 bases from J, with 16 bases in between. Per the germline V gene, CDR1 is MNHEY and CDR2 is SMNVEV (reference sequence). The CDR3 coding sequence is TGTGCCAGCAGTCCACCCCCCCAGGCCCCCTACAATGAGCAGTTCTTC. Translating it yields CASSPPPQAPYNEQFF.

The CDR3 loop is CASSLGGQGGVYGYTF. The CDR3 DNA follows: TGTGCCAGCAGCTTGGGAGGTCAGGGAGGGGTCTATGGCTACACCTTC. V usage is TRBV5-4 and J usage is TRBJ1-2; the D gene is possibly TRBD1 (5 bases). The germline V and J ends were trimmed by 0 bases and 4 bases, with 16 bases remaining between them. The CDR3 covers 16 residues. Per the germline V gene, CDR1 is SGHNT and CDR2 is YYREEE (reference sequence).

V usage is TRBV7-9 and J usage is TRBJ1-2; D ambiguous. CDR1 is SEHNR, CDR2 FQNEAQ, per germline (reference sequence). The CDR3 spans 14 residues. Trimming stripped 1 base from V and 9 bases from J, with 15 bases between. The CDR3 protein is CASSLEAAVSRYTF. The DNA for the CDR3 is TGTGCCAGCAGCTTAGAGGCAGCCGTTAGCCGCTACACCTTC.